This T cell receptor beta chain was sequenced for a study of post-analysis software for immune sequencing data. Overall study context: Relapsing-remitting, secondary progressive and progressive-relapsing multiple sclerosis courses were included. Study conclusions and caveats: Included in a set of about five TRBV segments more frequent in patients than controls were TRBV5-6, TRBV5-1 and TRBV20-1. Those samples that were prepared in the same batch co-clustered strongly by F measure. When compared against controls, multiple sclerosis patients showed significantly lower normalized Chao1 diversity.

Concerning this clonotype: Its antigen is unidentified.

This CDR3 is 15 amino acids long. V lost 5 bases and J lost 2; bases outside the gene matches: 6. Every TCR beta cDNA library bore unique molecular identifiers. T cells, about 0.9 to 10 million of them, yielded approximately 530,000 cDNA molecules. TCRdb passed the PCR reads through MiXCR, listing each CDR3 protein once. In the table there are about 540,000 distinct CDR3 sequences, roughly 34% of which are singletons. The chain has TRBV12-3 or TRBV12-4 and TRBJ2-3; 8 bases agree with TRBD1. This TCR came from a girl under 18 with multiple sclerosis. Sequenced input: blood. Here the CDR3 reads CASSGDRWSTDTQYF. CDR3 sequence (DNA): TGTGCCAGCAGTGGGGACAGGTGGTCCACAGATACGCAGTATTTT.